The 26 T cell receptor beta chains in this list originate from one sample, sequenced in a study of metastatic and nonmetastatic thyroid tumors. Using MiXCR, TCRdb reanalyzed the PCR reads. The sample contains approximately 16,000 clones, under 35% of which appear only once. Patients underwent thyroid surgery, and none had received any treatment before it. The specimen was adjacent normal tissue. Every receptor here comes from a female donor with papillary thyroid cancer or a benign thyroid nodule (not recorded which). Some clones in this sample may be carry-over from other donors' samples.

This rearrangement joins TRBV24-1 to TRBJ2-2; 8 positions agree with TRBD2. CDR3 size: 16 residues. The germline CDR1 and CDR2 sequences are KGHDR and SFDVKD. J lost 7 bases, V lost 4 bases, and 10 bases had no gene match. CDR3: CATSDSSGRGGGELFF. The DNA of the CDR3 is TGTGCCACCAGTGACTCGAGCGGGAGAGGTGGCGGGGAGCTGTTTTTT.

The rearrangement links TRBV6-5 to TRBJ2-2; perhaps TRBD2 as D (6 bases). The V end was cut by 0 bases, the J end by 5 bases, with 7 bases between. Germline V gene lookup returns CDR1 MNHEY and CDR2 SVGAGI. The CDR3 spans 14 residues. As DNA, the CDR3 is TGTGCCAGCAGTTACTCTGGGGGGACCGGGGAGCTGTTTTTT. Its protein product is CASSYSGGTGELFF.

The chain combines TRBV15 with TRBJ2-7, with D unclear. The CDR3 is 15 amino acids. CDR1 and CDR2 from the germline V gene are LNHNV and YYDKDF (reference sequence). The V and J ends lost 0 bases and 0 bases respectively, with 9 bases between them. The CDR3 region has the DNA TGTGCCACCAGCAGAGAGGGTGCTAGCTCCTACGAGCAGTACTTC. This sequence encodes CATSREGASSYEQYF.

The count of this clone is one. This chain links TRBV5-1 with TRBJ2-2; maybe TRBD2 (5 bases). The germline V gene encodes CDR1 SGHRS and CDR2 YFSETQ. Between the trimmed V and J ends, which lost 0 bases and 2 bases, there was a span of 11 bases. The CDR3 length is 16 residues. The CDR3 nucleotides are TGCGCCAGCAGCTTGGTGCGGAGGTTTAACACCGGGGAGCTGTTTTTT. The encoded protein is CASSLVRRFNTGELFF.

This clone was detected only a few times. The V call is TRBV7-9, the J call TRBJ1-6; the match to TRBD1 covers 7 bases. The CDR3 is 15 residues long. Germline loops: CDR1 SEHNR, CDR2 FQNEAQ (reference sequence). With V trimmed by 2 bases and J by 14 bases, 12 bases remained unmatched. The CDR3 nucleotides read TGTGCCAGCAGCTTATCGGACAGGACCCAAGCGTCCCTCCACTTT. It encodes CASSLSDRTQASLHF.

By share, this clone ranks as medium-sized. The chain is built from TRBV20-1 and TRBJ2-2; 8 nucleotides agree with TRBD1. Germline V lookup: CDR1 DFQATT, CDR2 SNEGSKA (reference sequence). With V trimmed by 6 bases and J by 0 bases, 6 bases remained unmatched. The CDR3 sequence is 15 residues long. This chain's CDR3 is CSASKGQANTGELFF. The CDR3 DNA is TGCAGTGCCAGCAAGGGACAGGCGAACACCGGGGAGCTGTTTTTT.

The CDR3 is CASSSHRTASGNTIYF. Here the CDR3 DNA reads TGTGCCAGCAGCTCCCACAGGACAGCCTCTGGAAACACCATATATTTT. V usage is TRBV11-1 and J usage is TRBJ1-3; a weak D match, TRBD1 (6 bases). In germline, CDR1 is SGHAT, CDR2 FQDESV (reference sequence). The CDR3 runs 16 residues. The germline V and J ends were trimmed by 4 bases and 0 bases, with 13 bases remaining between them.

CDR3 bases: TGTGCCAGCAGGATGGACAGGGGATACAATGAGCAGTTCTTC. It codes for CASRMDRGYNEQFF. The chain is built from TRBV28 and TRBJ2-1; 9 nucleotides line up with TRBD1. After removal of 6 bases from V and 4 bases from J, the junction contained 4 bases not matched to a gene. Looked up from germline, CDR1 is MDHEN and CDR2 is SYDVKM. The CDR3 loop spans 14 amino acids.

In its sample, this clone is large. The chain uses TRBV6-5 and TRBJ2-1, with a weak D call TRBD1 (5 bases). The CDR3 is 12 residues long. V dropped 3 bases and J dropped 7 bases, with 7 bases sitting between them. Germline values: CDR1 MNHEY, CDR2 SVGAGI. CDR3 loop: CASSYQGNEQFF. The CDR3 DNA sequence: TGTGCCAGCAGTTATCAGGGAAATGAGCAGTTCTTC.

This clone was seen more than once but under ten times. The rearrangement links TRBV19 to TRBJ1-2, with D possibly matching TRBD1 (5 bases). V was trimmed by 4 bases and J by 2 bases, leaving 14 bases between them. There are 15 residues in the CDR3. The germline gives CDR1 LNHDA, CDR2 SQIVND (reference sequence). This CDR3 reads CASSRGVASNYGYTF. CDR3 nucleotides: TGTGCCAGTAGTAGGGGCGTTGCCTCAAACTATGGCTACACCTTC. The variable domain in full, with the rest retrieved from reference TRBV19 and TRBJ1-2, is DGGITQSPKYLFRKEGQNVTLSCEQNLNHDAMYWYRQDPGQGLRLIYYSQIVNDFQKGDIAEGYSVSREKKESFPLTVTSAQKNPTAFYLCASSRGVASNYGYTFGSGTRLTVV.

V usage is TRBV2 and J usage is TRBJ1-1; unclear D gene. Germline V gene data show CDR1 as SNHLY and CDR2 as FYNNEI. V lost 6 bases and J lost 1, with 9 bases in between. The CDR3 runs 13 residues. The DNA of the CDR3 is TGTGCCAGCAGGATTATAGAGAACACTGAAGCTTTCTTT. Its protein product is CASRIIENTEAFF.

The rearrangement joins TRBV5-4 to TRBJ2-4; D may be TRBD1 or TRBD2 (6 bases each). V lost 0 bases, J lost 5 bases, and 18 bases lay in between. Germline loops: CDR1 SGHNT, CDR2 YYREEE (reference sequence). The CDR3 length is 17 residues. The CDR3 spells CASSLAYTGARENIQYF. CDR3 DNA sequence: TGTGCCAGCAGCTTGGCCTATACGGGGGCGAGGGAAAACATTCAGTACTTC.

The V gene is TRBV20-1, the J gene TRBJ2-7; perhaps TRBD2 as D (6 bases). Looked up from germline, CDR1 is DFQATT and CDR2 is SNEGSKA (reference sequence). The CDR3 runs 15 residues. Trimming cost V 6 bases and J 3 bases, with 21 bases left between them. CDR3 DNA: TGCAGTGCCAGAAAGAGGGCGGGAACGGACTACGAGCAGTACTTC. Translating gives CSARKRAGTDYEQYF.

This clone was counted only a few times. The chain carries TRBV7-2 and TRBJ2-7, with D unclear. V lost 2 bases and J 3 bases, leaving 8 bases between the germline ends. From germline, CDR1 is SGHTA and CDR2 FQGNSA. The CDR3 extends over 13 amino acids. CDR3 protein: CASSLRAGYEQYF. CDR3 DNA sequence: TGTGCCAGCAGCTTACGGGCAGGCTACGAGCAGTACTTC.

This clone was detected only a few times. Its ends do not fully match the called genes, so a read error is possible. The J gene is TRBJ1-2, the V gene TRBV12-5; 9 nucleotides align to TRBD1. This CDR3 region has 14 residues. CDR1 is LGHNT and CDR2 is FRNRAP in the germline V gene. Here the CDR3 DNA reads TGTGCTAGTGGTTTCACCGGGACAGGGTATGACTACACCTTC. It is translated as CASGFTGTGYDYTF.

The sample holds one count of this clone. The chain is built from TRBV20-1 and TRBJ2-7, with D possibly TRBD2 on 6 matching bases. Germline lookup yields CDR1 DFQATT and CDR2 SNEGSKA (reference sequence). The CDR3 spans 12 residues. V lost 7 bases and J 3 bases, leaving 13 bases between the germline ends. This CDR3 is CSVGGEGYEQYF. The CDR3 bases are TGCAGTGTCGGAGGGGAAGGCTACGAGCAGTACTTC.

As regards this clone: A read error may produce the germline difference seen at one junction end. This sequence joins TRBV12-3 or TRBV12-4 and TRBJ1-1; 7 bases map to TRBD1. This CDR3 region has 12 residues. CDR3 sequence (DNA): TGTGACAGCAGTCCACAGGGGTCTGATGCTTTCTTT. It is translated as CDSSPQGSDAFF.

The chain links TRBV12-3 or TRBV12-4 to TRBJ2-2, with 11 positions matching TRBD1. V shed 3 bases and J 1 base; nucleotides not matched to a gene: 4. The CDR3 spans 17 residues. The CDR3 protein is CASSFPGQGVNTGELFF. The CDR3 region has the DNA TGTGCCAGCAGTTTCCCGGGACAGGGGGTGAACACCGGGGAGCTGTTTTTT.

This clone was seen more than once but under ten times. The chain is built from TRBV20-1 and TRBJ2-5; the match to TRBD2 covers 10 bases. Germline CDR1 is DFQATT and CDR2 is SNEGSKA (reference sequence). V dropped 5 bases and J dropped 9; count of bases not matched to a gene: 9. This CDR3 has 13 residues. CDR3 amino acids: CSAVSGGLKAQYF. Here the CDR3 DNA reads TGCAGTGCTGTTAGCGGGGGGTTGAAGGCCCAGTACTTC.

The chain links TRBV20-1 to TRBJ1-1, with 7 bases fitting TRBD1. CDR3 length: 12 amino acids. V lost 3 bases, J lost 5 bases, and 3 bases stayed unmatched. Germline V lookup: CDR1 DFQATT, CDR2 SNEGSKA (reference sequence). The CDR3 DNA is TGCAGTGCTAGCCCAGGGGGGACTGAAGCTTTCTTT. Amino acid sequence: CSASPGGTEAFF.

The V and J genes are TRBV18 and TRBJ1-5; TRBD1 might be the D (5 bases). V was trimmed by 2 bases and J by 7 bases, leaving 12 bases between them. CDR1 is KGHSH and CDR2 is LQKENI in the germline V gene. The CDR3 is 14 residues long. Here the CDR3 DNA reads TGTGCCAGCTCACCAGTGGAGGGGACCCAGCCCCAGCATTTT. As protein: CASSPVEGTQPQHF.

This clone is labeled as medium-sized. The V gene is TRBV10-3, the J gene TRBJ2-1, with TRBD2 matching over 12 bases. Germline loops: CDR1 ENHRY, CDR2 SYGVKD. The CDR3 runs to 16 residues. V trimming: 3 bases; J trimming: 6 bases; junction bases outside the gene matches: 6. CDR3 nucleotide sequence: TGTGCCATCAGTGACCCACTAGCGGGAGGTGCCAATGAGCAGTTCTTC. Its protein product is CAISDPLAGGANEQFF.

The gene calls are TRBV7-3 and TRBJ2-5; D perhaps matches TRBD1 (5 bases). Trimming took 0 bases from V and 2 from J, leaving 7 bases between them. The CDR3 is 14 residues long. From germline, CDR1 is SGHTA and CDR2 FQGTGA. CDR3 protein: CASSLTGVQETQYF. The CDR3 coding sequence is TGTGCCAGCAGCTTAACAGGGGTGCAAGAGACCCAGTACTTC.

This clone was found a few times. This sequence joins TRBV2 and TRBJ2-2; weak D call: TRBD2 (5 bases). Germline V gene data show CDR1 as SNHLY and CDR2 as FYNNEI. This CDR3 is 13 amino acids long. The V and J ends lost 5 bases and 4 bases respectively, with 8 bases between them. CDR3: CASSYSGTGELFF. In DNA form, the CDR3 reads TGTGCCAGCAGTTACAGCGGCACCGGGGAGCTGTTTTTT.

The chain links TRBV5-1 to TRBJ2-3; D is unresolved. V was clipped by 4 bases and J by 1 base, with 16 bases between them. In germline, CDR1 is SGHRS, CDR2 YFSETQ. CDR3 length equals 16 residues. For the CDR3, the DNA is TGCGCCAGCAGCCCCGCTGGAGCGCCCCGCACAGATACGCAGTATTTT. Translating gives CASSPAGAPRTDTQYF. Full variable domain (rest looked up from reference TRBV5-1 and TRBJ2-3): KAGVTQTPRYLIKTRGQQVTLSCSPISGHRSVSWYQQTPGQGLQFLFEYFSETQRNKGNFPGRFSGRQFSNSRSEMNVSTLELGDSALYLCASSPAGAPRTDTQYFGPGTRLTVL.

The chain combines TRBV7-2 with TRBJ2-7, with 7 bases matching TRBD2. This CDR3 has 15 amino acids. Germline CDR1 and CDR2: SGHTA and FQGNSA. The J segment lost 7 bases and the V segment lost 4 bases, leaving 13 bases of the junction unmatched. CDR3 in amino acids: CASSSLSGIGLEQYF. As DNA, the CDR3 is TGTGCCAGCAGCTCCCTCAGCGGGATCGGGCTTGAGCAGTACTTC.